A selection of T cell receptor beta chains follows, all from one sample in a study of blood T cell repertoires in COVID-19. TCRdb's copy holds only in-frame clones and misses some; the assay was immunoSEQ multiplex PCR. Here the sample spans more than 65,000 clones, approximately 80% being singletons. Sequencing used peripheral blood. These receptors all come from a man aged 55 to 70 with active or convalescent COVID-19. The CDR3 runs from the conserved cysteine through the conserved F or W. Fields, in order: D gene, clone size, CDR3 length, J gene, V gene, CDR3 protein, CDR3 DNA. A D gene is named only where the DNA matches it firmly. The size entry is marked missing in some rows and otherwise reads once, few, many or a size class.

- | - | 14 | TRBJ1-1 | TRBV7-2 | CASSTAGQNTEAFF | TGTGCCAGCAGCACCGCTGGACAGAACACTGAAGCTTTCTTT
- | - | 17 | TRBJ1-2 | TRBV7-8 | CASSLDRAPFLNYGYTF | TGTGCCAGCAGCTTAGACAGGGCCCCCTTTCTTAACTATGGCTACACCTTC
TRBD2 | few | 16 | TRBJ2-3 | TRBV6-2/TRBV6-3 | CASSPWQRGSTDTQYF | TGTGCCAGCAGCCCCTGGCAGCGGGGAAGCACAGATACGCAGTATTTT
TRBD1 | - | 14 | TRBJ2-7 | TRBV5-4 | CASSARQGAYEQYF | TGTGCCAGCAGCGCTCGACAGGGGGCCTACGAGCAGTACTTC
TRBD2 | - | 14 | TRBJ2-5 | TRBV2 | CAEGSSGPGETQYF | TGTGCAGAGGGGTCTAGCGGACCGGGGGAGACCCAGTACTTC
- | - | 14 | TRBJ1-3 | TRBV30 | CAWSRGGAGNTIYF | TGTGCCTGGAGCAGAGGGGGGGCCGGAAACACCATATATTTT
- | few | 12 | TRBJ1-2 | TRBV7-9 | CASSFDSEGYTF | TGTGCCAGCAGCTTCGATTCCGAGGGCTACACCTTC
TRBD1 | once | 14 | TRBJ2-3 | TRBV6-5 | CASSPGQGADTQYF | TGTGCCAGCAGCCCCGGACAGGGGGCAGATACGCAGTATTTT
TRBD2 | few | 16 | TRBJ2-2 | TRBV7-2 | CASSLGTERGSGELFF | TGTGCCAGCAGCTTAGGTACTGAGCGGGGATCCGGGGAGCTGTTTTTT
TRBD1 | - | 15 | TRBJ1-2 | TRBV27 | CASSLRQGGNYGYTF | TGTGCCAGCAGCCTCCGACAGGGAGGAAACTATGGCTACACCTTC
TRBD1 | - | 13 | TRBJ1-2 | TRBV19 | CASGQGVRSGYTF | TGTGCCAGTGGACAGGGCGTACGGAGCGGCTACACCTTC
TRBD1 | - | 14 | TRBJ2-2 | TRBV6-5 | CASSLGQGTGELFF | TGTGCCAGCAGTCTGGGACAGGGCACCGGGGAGCTGTTTTTT
- | few | 14 | TRBJ1-5 | TRBV9 | CASSSTDSNQPQHF | TGTGCCAGCAGCTCCACAGATAGCAATCAGCCCCAGCATTTT
- | - | 14 | TRBJ2-7 | TRBV7-9 | CASSLGVAGDEQYF | TGTGCCAGCAGCTTAGGCGTCGCGGGCGACGAGCAGTACTTC
- | - | 15 | TRBJ1-1 | TRBV21-1 | CASSRTGSRGTEAFF | TGTGCCAGCAGTAGGACAGGGTCTCGGGGCACTGAAGCTTTCTTT
TRBD1 | - | 12 | TRBJ2-7 | TRBV30 | CAWTRGPYEQYF | TGTGCCTGGACAAGGGGGCCCTACGAGCAGTACTTC
TRBD1 | - | 14 | TRBJ1-2 | TRBV4-3 | CASSQAQGGYGYTF | TGCGCCAGCAGCCAAGCACAGGGGGGATATGGCTACACCTTC
TRBD1 | - | 14 | TRBJ1-1 | TRBV5-1 | CAPLGQGMNTEAFF | TGCGCCCCTCTGGGACAGGGTATGAACACTGAAGCTTTCTTT
- | - | 15 | TRBJ2-7 | TRBV18 | CASSLNGRVAYEQYF | TGTGCCAGCTCACTTAATGGCAGGGTCGCCTACGAGCAGTACTTC
- | once | 13 | TRBJ2-7 | TRBV11-2 | CASSPPRRGEQYF | TGTGCCAGCAGCCCCCCCCGACGGGGGGAGCAGTACTTC
- | - | 16 | TRBJ2-1 | TRBV4-1 | CASSPIQGSSYNEQFF | TGCGCCAGCAGCCCAATACAGGGTAGCTCCTACAATGAGCAGTTCTTC
TRBD2 | - | 15 | TRBJ2-2 | TRBV29-1 | CSVLTSGGLIGELFF | TGCAGCGTCCTGACTAGCGGGGGGTTGATCGGGGAGCTGTTTTTT
TRBD2 | - | 11 | TRBJ2-7 | TRBV20-1 | CSASKRGEQYF | TGCAGTGCTAGTAAGCGGGGCGAGCAGTACTTC
TRBD2 | once | 18 | TRBJ2-2 | TRBV7-6 | CASSPGLAGGTITGELFF | TGTGCCAGCAGCCCTGGACTAGCGGGGGGTACAATCACCGGGGAGCTGTTTTTT
- | once | 16 | TRBJ2-1 | TRBV7-2 | CASSLVASPGSDEQFF | TGTGCCAGCAGCTTAGTTGCTAGCCCGGGATCGGATGAGCAGTTCTTC
TRBD2 | few | 18 | TRBJ2-3 | TRBV4-3 | CASSQEGGSGGLTDTQYF | TGCGCCAGCAGCCAAGAAGGAGGAAGCGGGGGGCTCACAGATACGCAGTATTTT
TRBD2 | - | 15 | TRBJ2-3 | TRBV6-2/TRBV6-3 | CASSSGLASTDTQYF | TGTGCCAGCAGCTCGGGACTAGCGTCCACAGATACGCAGTATTTT
- | - | 13 | TRBJ1-2 | TRBV11-2 | CATSIGVTYGYTF | TGTGCCACCTCAATCGGGGTCACCTATGGCTACACCTTC
TRBD1 | - | 13 | TRBJ2-2 | TRBV6-5 | CATDRENTGELFF | TGTGCCACCGACAGGGAGAACACCGGGGAGCTGTTTTTT
- | once | 14 | TRBJ1-5 | TRBV7-2 | CASSLTGFNQPQHF | TGTGCCAGCAGCTTAACAGGGTTCAATCAGCCCCAGCATTTT
- | - | 15 | TRBJ2-7 | TRBV6-2/TRBV6-3 | CASSKPEARGYEQYF | TGTGCCAGCAGTAAACCGGAGGCGCGAGGGTACGAGCAGTACTTC
TRBD1 | - | 16 | TRBJ2-3 | TRBV24-1 | CATSDGDRVGTDTQYF | TGTGCCACCAGTGATGGGGACAGGGTCGGGACAGATACGCAGTATTTT
TRBD2 | - | 16 | TRBJ2-5 | TRBV7-8 | CASSLELAGGGETQYF | TGTGCCAGCAGCTTAGAACTAGCGGGGGGCGGAGAGACCCAGTACTTC
TRBD1 | - | 15 | TRBJ2-7 | TRBV29-1 | CSVPGQGQSPYEQYF | TGCAGCGTTCCCGGACAGGGCCAGAGTCCCTACGAGCAGTACTTC
- | once | 14 | TRBJ2-7 | TRBV27 | CASSRSGLLGEQYF | TGTGCCAGCAGTCGCTCGGGACTCCTCGGCGAGCAGTACTTC
- | - | 13 | TRBJ2-2 | TRBV29-1 | CSVGGTNTGELFF | TGCAGCGTTGGAGGGACGAACACCGGGGAGCTGTTTTTT
- | - | 13 | TRBJ2-5 | TRBV19 | CASSSVPQETQYF | TGTGCCAGTAGCAGCGTCCCCCAAGAGACCCAGTACTTC
TRBD1 | - | 16 | TRBJ1-3 | TRBV7-8 | CASSQGTGAAGNTIYF | TGTGCCAGCAGCCAAGGGACAGGCGCTGCTGGAAACACCATATATTTT
- | - | 15 | TRBJ2-5 | TRBV27 | CASASPISHKETQYF | TGTGCCAGCGCCTCCCCCATCTCCCACAAAGAGACCCAGTACTTC
- | - | 15 | TRBJ2-3 | TRBV11-3 | CASSFESGLTDTQYF | TGTGCCAGCAGCTTTGAGTCAGGTTTAACAGATACGCAGTATTTT
TRBD1 | - | 16 | TRBJ1-5 | TRBV27 | CASNTASGQGRQPQHF | TGTGCCAGCAATACGGCCTCTGGACAGGGGAGACAGCCCCAGCATTTT
TRBD2 | - | 14 | TRBJ2-1 | TRBV5-1 | CASSLGTSEFEQFF | TGCGCCAGCAGCTTGGGGACTAGTGAGTTTGAGCAGTTCTTC
- | - | 16 | TRBJ2-2 | TRBV19 | CASSGMTEANTGELFF | TGTGCCAGTAGTGGGATGACAGAGGCGAACACCGGGGAGCTGTTTTTT
- | - | 15 | TRBJ1-1 | TRBV15 | CATSRDTGSGTEAFF | TGTGCCACCAGCAGAGATACAGGGTCAGGCACTGAAGCTTTCTTT
- | - | 14 | TRBJ2-2 | TRBV7-2 | CASSPQDLSGELFF | TGTGCCAGCAGCCCACAGGATCTTAGCGGGGAGCTGTTTTTT
TRBD1 | - | 15 | TRBJ2-5 | TRBV6-1 | CASSEGQAFQETQYF | TGTGCCAGCAGTGAGGGACAGGCTTTCCAAGAGACCCAGTACTTC
- | - | 13 | TRBJ2-7 | TRBV7-9 | CASSDLAYYEQYF | TGTGCCAGCAGCGATCTAGCGTACTACGAGCAGTACTTC
TRBD1 | - | 16 | TRBJ1-2 | TRBV7-2 | CASSFGPGQKNYGYTF | TGTGCCAGCAGCTTTGGCCCGGGACAGAAGAACTATGGCTACACCTTC